This T cell receptor beta chain was identified during a study of T cell repertoires in cytomegalovirus infection. Study-wide results and caveats: Cumulative public TCR beta family frequency identified carriers of CMV plus the relevant HLA. HLA-C-restricted TCR beta clonotypes specific for CMV led the ex vivo response.

The CDR3 spans 14 residues. V lost 6 bases, J lost 3 bases, and 15 bases lay in between. CDR1 is MDHEN, CDR2 SYDVKM, per germline. TCRdb reprocessed the reads with MiXCR, giving one entry per CDR3 protein. The sample contains about 240,000 distinct CDR3 sequences, roughly 6.5% of which appear only once. This clonotype was recorded at least ten times. Its antigen remains unidentified. The material sequenced was PBMCs. The rearrangement joins TRBV28 to TRBJ2-7; D is unresolved. The origin of this receptor is a human donor in good health (CMV status not recorded). Some clones in this sample may be carry-over from other donors' samples. CDR3 nucleotide sequence: TGTGCCAGCAGGTCCGTATTGTTCAGCTACGAGCAGTACTTC. This gives the protein CASRSVLFSYEQYF.